Shown below are 17 T cell receptor beta chains from a single sample sequenced in a study of T cell changes during pregnancy in multiple sclerosis (dated by TCRdb to the late 2010s). The library was built by means of the immunoSEQ multiplex PCR assay. This is the immuneACCESS table as TCRdb keeps it, with only in-frame sequences that have V and J called. A part of the clones is gone; compared with another copy, unresolved V genes explain less than half, and the rest is unexplained. The sample contains around 77,000 clones, 91% of them found a single time. 0.55% to 0.85% of the sample rests with the top ten. The sequencing here drew on peripheral blood, taken in the third trimester of pregnancy. These receptor sequences come from a female donor in good health, enrolled as a control in a pregnancy study.

V and J are TRBV6-5 and TRBJ1-1; TRBD1 is a possible D gene (5 bases). This CDR3 spans 14 amino acids. V lost 2 bases and J lost 0, with 7 bases in between. The germline gives CDR1 MNHEY, CDR2 SVGAGI. In DNA form, the CDR3 reads TGTGCCAGCAGTTACGCAGGGTTGAACACTGAAGCTTTCTTT. Encoded protein: CASSYAGLNTEAFF.

This clone was detected once. The chain couples TRBV10-3 to TRBJ1-4, with unresolved D. Germline V gene data show CDR1 as ENHRY and CDR2 as SYGVKD. The CDR3 spans 16 residues. V dropped 5 bases and J dropped 2 bases, with 15 bases sitting between them. Here the CDR3 DNA reads TGTGCCATCAGTCAAAGGAGTATGGAGACTAATGAAAAACTGTTTTTT. This gives the protein CAISQRSMETNEKLFF.

The chain uses TRBV11-2 and TRBJ1-4, with TRBD1 as a possible D gene (6 bases). The germline V and J ends were trimmed by 1 base and 0 bases, with 15 bases remaining between them. CDR1 SGHAT and CDR2 FQNNGV come from the germline V gene. The CDR3 sequence is 18 residues long. This chain's CDR3 is CASSLVLGTIATNEKLFF. For the CDR3, the DNA is TGTGCCAGCAGCTTAGTTTTGGGGACAATTGCAACTAATGAAAAACTGTTTTTT.

The V and J genes are TRBV7-2 and TRBJ1-2; 7 bases map to TRBD1. Germline-derived CDR1 and CDR2 are SGHTA and FQGNSA. The CDR3 is 15 residues long. With V trimmed by 3 bases and J by 1 base, 5 bases remained unmatched. CDR3 residues: CASSFTGTVNYGYTF. Here the CDR3 DNA reads TGTGCCAGCAGCTTCACCGGGACAGTTAACTATGGCTACACCTTC.

V and J are TRBV7-2 and TRBJ2-5; D is perhaps TRBD1 (6 bases). The V gene lost 2 bases and the J gene lost 7 bases, with 14 bases spanning the gap. CDR1 SGHTA and CDR2 FQGNSA come from the germline V gene. This CDR3 has 14 residues. The DNA of the CDR3 is TGTGCCAGCAGCTTAAACAGGGTAGGCGGGACCCAGTACTTC. It yields the protein CASSLNRVGGTQYF.

V is TRBV5-1 and J is TRBJ2-5; 8 bases match TRBD2. Germline lookup yields CDR1 SGHRS and CDR2 YFSETQ. This CDR3 comprises 14 residues. J gave up 5 bases and V 4 bases, and 7 bases lay outside the gene matches. This chain's CDR3 is CASSPGGGTETQYF. CDR3 in DNA: TGCGCCAGCAGCCCGGGAGGGGGAACGGAGACCCAGTACTTC.

The chain combines TRBV5-1 with TRBJ1-3, with D tentatively TRBD1 (6 bases). CDR3 size: 16 residues. The V end was cut by 1 base, the J end by 2 bases, with 13 bases between. CDR1 and CDR2 (germline): SGHRS, YFSETQ. The CDR3 sequence is CASSLSGGEAGNTIYF. CDR3 bases: TGCGCCAGCAGCTTGAGCGGGGGCGAAGCTGGAAACACCATATATTTT.

The gene calls are TRBV6-5 and TRBJ2-5; tentatively, D is TRBD1 (5 bases). The CDR3 spans 15 residues. V was cut by 7 bases and J by 5 bases, with 20 bases left in between. In germline, CDR1 is MNHEY, CDR2 SVGAGI. The CDR3 reads CASTPRHQPGETQYF. The DNA of the CDR3 is TGTGCCAGCACCCCGAGACACCAACCAGGGGAGACCCAGTACTTC.

The chain links TRBV11-2 to TRBJ1-1, with 9 bases matching TRBD1. V was clipped by 5 bases and J by 5 bases; unmatched bases: 6. The CDR3 covers 14 residues. Germline-derived CDR1 and CDR2 are SGHAT and FQNNGV. CDR3 region: CASSADRGSTEAFF. The CDR3 region has the DNA TGTGCCAGCAGCGCAGACAGGGGGTCTACTGAAGCTTTCTTT.

The chain couples TRBV18 to TRBJ2-7; 7 nucleotides align to TRBD2. Germline assignment: CDR1 KGHSH and CDR2 LQKENI. The CDR3 is 16 amino acids. The J segment lost 7 bases and the V segment lost 6 bases, leaving 18 bases of the junction unmatched. CDR3 residues: CASSRGFGRQSGEQYF. The CDR3 DNA is TGTGCCAGCTCGCGGGGGTTCGGACGACAGTCGGGAGAGCAGTACTTC. Based on the CDR3 plus reference TRBV18 and TRBJ2-7, the full variable domain is NAGVMQNPRHLVRRRGQEARLRCSPMKGHSHVYWYRQLPEEGLKFMVYLQKENIIDESGMPKERFSAEFPKEGPSILRIQQVVRGDSAAYFCASSRGFGRQSGEQYFGPGTRLTVT.

CDR3 coding DNA: TGCGCCAGCAGCTTGGATGGCCCCCCCTCTGGAAACACCATATATTTT. It yields the protein CASSLDGPPSGNTIYF. J is TRBJ1-3 and V is TRBV5-1; D not resolved. The CDR3 consists of 16 residues. Trimming shortened V by 0 bases and J by 0 bases, and 10 bases separated the two germline ends. Germline V gives CDR1 SGHRS, CDR2 YFSETQ.

The rearrangement links TRBV9 to TRBJ2-2; D might be TRBD1 (5 bases). The CDR3 extends over 17 amino acids. V gave up 3 bases and J gave up 0 bases, with 15 bases separating them. Germline CDR1 SGDLS, CDR2 YYNGEE. The CDR3 loop is CASSGRQGRANTGELFF. DNA for the CDR3: TGTGCCAGCAGCGGCCGTCAGGGTCGGGCGAACACCGGGGAGCTGTTTTTT.

The chain is built from TRBV9 and TRBJ1-1, with 7 bases aligning to TRBD1. Trimming removed 3 bases from V and 2 bases from J; junction bases left unmatched: 16. The germline V gene encodes CDR1 SGDLS and CDR2 YYNGEE. The CDR3 consists of 18 residues. The CDR3 region has the DNA TGTGCCAGCAGCGCTCCCCGACAGGGCGAAAGGGGAAACACTGAAGCTTTCTTT. Its protein product is CASSAPRQGERGNTEAFF.

J is TRBJ2-1 and V is TRBV4-1; no firm D call. The ends were cut back, 1 base at V and 5 bases at J, with 6 bases in the middle. The CDR3 contains 13 residues. The germline CDR1 and CDR2 sequences are MGHRA and YSYEKL. Here the CDR3 DNA reads TGCGCCAGCAGCCAAGCGCAGGACAATGAGCAGTTCTTC. Its protein is CASSQAQDNEQFF.

The count of this clone is one. J is TRBJ1-4 and V is TRBV6-6; the D is unclear. CDR3 length: 15 amino acids. The V and J ends lost 8 bases and 5 bases respectively, with 18 bases between them. Germline CDR1 and CDR2: MNHNY and SVGAGI (reference sequence). The DNA of the CDR3 is TGTGCCAGCTCCTTCAGCGGAGGCCTAAATGAAAAACTGTTTTTT. Its protein product is CASSFSGGLNEKLFF.

V gene TRBV19 combines with J gene TRBJ2-3, with 8 positions matching TRBD1. The CDR3 runs to 17 residues. The V gene end was trimmed by 7 bases and the J gene end by 0 bases; junction bases not matched to a gene: 12. Germline loops: CDR1 LNHDA, CDR2 SQIVND (reference sequence). CDR3: CASKGQGAPLSTDTQYF. In DNA, the CDR3 is TGTGCCAGTAAGGGGCAGGGGGCTCCCCTTAGCACAGATACGCAGTATTTT.

The V and J genes are TRBV16 and TRBJ1-1; 8 bases line up with TRBD1. The V gene's germline CDR1 is KGHSY and CDR2 FQNENV. With 0 bases clipped from V and 10 bases from J, the junction kept 10 bases outside the gene matches. The CDR3 extends over 15 amino acids. CDR3 DNA: TGTGCCAGCAGCCAATCTCAGGGGCAGGGGGCCGGAGCTTTCTTT. Translation: CASSQSQGQGAGAFF.